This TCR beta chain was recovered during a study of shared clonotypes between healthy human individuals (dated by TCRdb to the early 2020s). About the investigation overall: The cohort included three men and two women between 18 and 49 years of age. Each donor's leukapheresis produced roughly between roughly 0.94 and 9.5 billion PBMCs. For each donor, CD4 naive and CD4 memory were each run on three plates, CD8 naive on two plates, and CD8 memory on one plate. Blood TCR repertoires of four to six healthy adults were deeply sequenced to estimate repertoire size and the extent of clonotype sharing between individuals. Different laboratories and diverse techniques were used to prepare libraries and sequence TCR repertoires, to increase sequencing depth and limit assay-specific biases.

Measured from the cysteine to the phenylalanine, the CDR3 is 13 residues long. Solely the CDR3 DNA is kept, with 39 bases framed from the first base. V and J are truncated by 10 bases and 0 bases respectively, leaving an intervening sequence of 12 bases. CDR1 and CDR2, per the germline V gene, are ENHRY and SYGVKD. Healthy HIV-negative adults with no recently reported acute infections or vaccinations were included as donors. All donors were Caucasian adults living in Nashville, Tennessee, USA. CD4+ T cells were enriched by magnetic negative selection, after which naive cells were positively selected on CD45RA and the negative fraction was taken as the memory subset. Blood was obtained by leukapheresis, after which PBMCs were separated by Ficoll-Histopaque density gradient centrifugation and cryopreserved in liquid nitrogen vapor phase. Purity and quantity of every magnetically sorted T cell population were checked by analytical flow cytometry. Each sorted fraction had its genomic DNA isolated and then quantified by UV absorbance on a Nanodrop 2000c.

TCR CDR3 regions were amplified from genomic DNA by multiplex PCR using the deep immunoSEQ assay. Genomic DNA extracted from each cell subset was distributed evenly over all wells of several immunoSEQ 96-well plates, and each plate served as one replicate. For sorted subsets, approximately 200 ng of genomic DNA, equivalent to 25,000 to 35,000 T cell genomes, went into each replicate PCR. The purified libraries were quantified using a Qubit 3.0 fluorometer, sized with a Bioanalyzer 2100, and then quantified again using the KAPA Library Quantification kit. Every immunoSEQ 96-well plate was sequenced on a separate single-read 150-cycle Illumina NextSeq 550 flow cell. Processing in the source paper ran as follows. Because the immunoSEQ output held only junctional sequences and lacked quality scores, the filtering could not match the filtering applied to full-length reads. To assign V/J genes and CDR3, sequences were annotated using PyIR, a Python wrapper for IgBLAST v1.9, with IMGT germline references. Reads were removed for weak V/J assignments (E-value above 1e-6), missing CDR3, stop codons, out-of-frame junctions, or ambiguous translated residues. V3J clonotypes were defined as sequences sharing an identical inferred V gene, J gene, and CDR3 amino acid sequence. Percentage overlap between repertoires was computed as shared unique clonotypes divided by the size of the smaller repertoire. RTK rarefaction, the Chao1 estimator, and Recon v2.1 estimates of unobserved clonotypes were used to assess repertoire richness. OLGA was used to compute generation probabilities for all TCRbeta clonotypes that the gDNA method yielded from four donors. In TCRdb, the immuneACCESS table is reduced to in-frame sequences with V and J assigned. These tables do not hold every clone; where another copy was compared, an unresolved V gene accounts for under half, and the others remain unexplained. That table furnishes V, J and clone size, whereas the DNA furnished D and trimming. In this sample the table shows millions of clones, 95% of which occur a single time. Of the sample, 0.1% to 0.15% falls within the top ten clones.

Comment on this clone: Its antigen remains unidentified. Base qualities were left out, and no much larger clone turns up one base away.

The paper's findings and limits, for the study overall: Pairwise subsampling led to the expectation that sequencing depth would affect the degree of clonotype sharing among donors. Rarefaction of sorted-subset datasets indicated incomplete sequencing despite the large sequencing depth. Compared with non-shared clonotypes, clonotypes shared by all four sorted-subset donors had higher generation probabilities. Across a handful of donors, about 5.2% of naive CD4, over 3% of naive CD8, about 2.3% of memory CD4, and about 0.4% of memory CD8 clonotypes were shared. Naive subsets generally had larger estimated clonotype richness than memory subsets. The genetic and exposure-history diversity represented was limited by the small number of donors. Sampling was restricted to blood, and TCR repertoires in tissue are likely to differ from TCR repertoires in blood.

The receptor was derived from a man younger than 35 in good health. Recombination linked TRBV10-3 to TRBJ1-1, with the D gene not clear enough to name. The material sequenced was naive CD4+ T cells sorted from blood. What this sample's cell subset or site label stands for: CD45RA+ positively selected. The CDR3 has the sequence CATHRDMNTEAFF. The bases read TGTGCCACCCACAGAGACATGAACACTGAAGCTTTCTTT.